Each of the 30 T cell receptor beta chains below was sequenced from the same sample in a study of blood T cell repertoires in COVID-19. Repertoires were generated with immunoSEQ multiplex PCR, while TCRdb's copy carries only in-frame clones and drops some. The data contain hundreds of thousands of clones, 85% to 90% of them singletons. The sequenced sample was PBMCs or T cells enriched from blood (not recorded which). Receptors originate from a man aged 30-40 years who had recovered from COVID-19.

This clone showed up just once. CDR3 sequence (DNA): TGTGCTAGTGGTTTGGGACTCGGAGGTGTCAGCACAGATACGCAGTATTTT. It specifies CASGLGLGGVSTDTQYF. The genes are TRBV12-5 and TRBJ2-3; D possibly corresponds to TRBD2 (5 bases). Trimming left V 1 base short and J 0 bases short, with 14 bases between. CDR3 length equals 17 residues. Germline CDR1 and CDR2: LGHNT and FRNRAP. Full variable domain (missing parts from reference TRBV12-5 and TRBJ2-3): DARVTQTPRHKVTEMGQEVTMRCQPILGHNTVFWYRQTMMQGLELLAYFRNRAPLDDSGMPKDRFSAEMPDATLATLKIQPSEPRDSAVYFCASGLGLGGVSTDTQYFGPGTRLTVL.

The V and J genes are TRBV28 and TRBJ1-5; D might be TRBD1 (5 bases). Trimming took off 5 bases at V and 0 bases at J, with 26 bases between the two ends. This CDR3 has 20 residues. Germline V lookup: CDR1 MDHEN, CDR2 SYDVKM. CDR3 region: CASSRSFGGRGEYSNQPQHF. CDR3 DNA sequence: TGTGCCAGCAGTCGTTCTTTCGGTGGGCGGGGGGAATATAGCAATCAGCCCCAGCATTTT. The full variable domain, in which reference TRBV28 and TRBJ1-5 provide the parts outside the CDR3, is DVKVTQSSRYLVKRTGEKVFLECVQDMDHENMFWYRQDPGLGLRLIYFSYDVKMKEKGDIPEGYSVSREKKERFSLILESASTNQTSMYLCASSRSFGGRGEYSNQPQHFGDGTRLSIL.

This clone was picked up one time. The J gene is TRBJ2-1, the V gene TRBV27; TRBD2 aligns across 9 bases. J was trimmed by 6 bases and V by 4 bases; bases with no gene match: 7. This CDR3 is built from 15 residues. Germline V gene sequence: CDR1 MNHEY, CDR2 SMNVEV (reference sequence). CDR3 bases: TGTGCCAGCAGTTCCATAGCGGGAGTAGGCAATGAGCAGTTCTTC. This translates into CASSSIAGVGNEQFF.

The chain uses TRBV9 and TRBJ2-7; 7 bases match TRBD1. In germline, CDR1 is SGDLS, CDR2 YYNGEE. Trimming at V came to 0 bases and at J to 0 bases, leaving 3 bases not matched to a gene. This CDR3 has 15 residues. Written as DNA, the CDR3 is TGTGCCAGCAGCGTAGGGGACAGTCCCTCCTACGAGCAGTACTTC. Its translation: CASSVGDSPSYEQYF.

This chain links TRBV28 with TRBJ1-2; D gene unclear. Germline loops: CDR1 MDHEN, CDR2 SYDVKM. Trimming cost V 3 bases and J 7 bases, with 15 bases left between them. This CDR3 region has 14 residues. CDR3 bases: TGTGCCAGCAGTTTTCGTCGAGGGTCGGGTGGCTACACCTTC. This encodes CASSFRRGSGGYTF.

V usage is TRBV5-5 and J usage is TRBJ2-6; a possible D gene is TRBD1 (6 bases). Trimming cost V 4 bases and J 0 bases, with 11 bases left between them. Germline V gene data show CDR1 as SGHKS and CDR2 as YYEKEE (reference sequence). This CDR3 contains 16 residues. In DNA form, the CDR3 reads TGTGCCAGCAGCCCGGGACACAGCTCTGGGGCCAACGTCCTGACTTTC. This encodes CASSPGHSSGANVLTF.

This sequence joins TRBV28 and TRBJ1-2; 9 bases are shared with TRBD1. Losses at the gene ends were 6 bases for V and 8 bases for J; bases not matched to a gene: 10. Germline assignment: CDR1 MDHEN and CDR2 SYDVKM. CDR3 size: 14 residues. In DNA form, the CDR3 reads TGTGCCAGCAGCCCGAGGGACAGGGTTCGAGGCTACACCTTC. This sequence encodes CASSPRDRVRGYTF.

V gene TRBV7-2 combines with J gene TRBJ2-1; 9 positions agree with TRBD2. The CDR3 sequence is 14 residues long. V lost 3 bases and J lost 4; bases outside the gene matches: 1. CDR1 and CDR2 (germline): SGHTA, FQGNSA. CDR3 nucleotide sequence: TGTGCCAGCAGCTTGGGACTAGCTTACAATGAGCAGTTCTTC. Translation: CASSLGLAYNEQFF.

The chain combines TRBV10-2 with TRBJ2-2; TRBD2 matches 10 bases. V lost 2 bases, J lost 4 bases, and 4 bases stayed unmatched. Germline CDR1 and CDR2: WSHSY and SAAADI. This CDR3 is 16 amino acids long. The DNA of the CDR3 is TGCGCCAGCAGTGAGAGAGCGGGAGGGCCCACCGGGGAGCTGTTTTTT. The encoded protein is CASSERAGGPTGELFF.

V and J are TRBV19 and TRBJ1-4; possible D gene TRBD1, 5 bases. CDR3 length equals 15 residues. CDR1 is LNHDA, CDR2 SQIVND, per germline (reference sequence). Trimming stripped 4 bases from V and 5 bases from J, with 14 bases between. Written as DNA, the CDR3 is TGTGCCAGTAGTACCCCCAGGGCCTCGAATGAAAAACTGTTTTTT. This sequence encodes CASSTPRASNEKLFF.

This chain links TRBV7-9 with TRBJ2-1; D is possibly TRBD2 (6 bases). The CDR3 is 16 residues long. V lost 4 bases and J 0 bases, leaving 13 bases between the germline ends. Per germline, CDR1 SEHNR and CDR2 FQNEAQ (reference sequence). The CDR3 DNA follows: TGTGCCAGCAGCTCCCTTGCGGGGACCTCCTACAATGAGCAGTTCTTC. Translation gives CASSSLAGTSYNEQFF.

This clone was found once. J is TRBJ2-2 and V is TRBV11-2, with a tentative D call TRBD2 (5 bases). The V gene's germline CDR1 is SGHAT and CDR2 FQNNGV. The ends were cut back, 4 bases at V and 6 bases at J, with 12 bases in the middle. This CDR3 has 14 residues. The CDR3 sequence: CASSSRGASGELFF. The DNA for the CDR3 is TGTGCCAGCAGCTCACGGGGAGCCTCCGGGGAGCTGTTTTTT.

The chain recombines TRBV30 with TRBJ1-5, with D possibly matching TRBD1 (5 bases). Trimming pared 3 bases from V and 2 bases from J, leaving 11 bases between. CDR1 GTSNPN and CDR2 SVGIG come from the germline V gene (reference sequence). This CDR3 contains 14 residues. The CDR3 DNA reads TGTGCCTGGAGCGGGGGGACCGGCAATCAGCCCCAGCATTTT. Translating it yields CAWSGGTGNQPQHF.

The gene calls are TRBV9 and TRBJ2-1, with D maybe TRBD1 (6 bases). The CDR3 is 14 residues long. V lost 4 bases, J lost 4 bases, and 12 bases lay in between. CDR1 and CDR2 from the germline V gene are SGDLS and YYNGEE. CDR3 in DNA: TGTGCCAGCAGCTCGACGGGACATTACAATGAGCAGTTCTTC. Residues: CASSSTGHYNEQFF.

The CDR3 spells CASSPPSGTQETQYF. The CDR3 DNA sequence: TGTGCCAGCTCACCACCGTCCGGGACTCAAGAGACCCAGTACTTC. This chain joins TRBV18 and TRBJ2-5, with D maybe TRBD2 (6 bases). Trimming removed 0 bases at V and 2 bases at J, with 10 bases between. This CDR3 is built from 15 residues. Germline V CDR1 and CDR2: KGHSH, LQKENI.

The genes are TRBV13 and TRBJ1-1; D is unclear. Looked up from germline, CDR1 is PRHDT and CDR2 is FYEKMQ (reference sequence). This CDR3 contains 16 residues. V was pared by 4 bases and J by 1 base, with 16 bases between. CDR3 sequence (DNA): TGTGCCAGCAGCTCCCGACCGGGGTATGGGAACACTGAAGCTTTCTTT. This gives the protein CASSSRPGYGNTEAFF.

The CDR3 nucleotides read TGTGCCACCAGTAGCCCCTCCTACGAGCAGTACTTC. It is translated as CATSSPSYEQYF. The rearrangement joins TRBV15 to TRBJ2-7; D remains unclear. CDR1 is LNHNV, CDR2 YYDKDF, per germline (reference sequence). The CDR3 spans 12 residues. The ends were cut back, 6 bases at V and 0 bases at J, with 6 bases in the middle.

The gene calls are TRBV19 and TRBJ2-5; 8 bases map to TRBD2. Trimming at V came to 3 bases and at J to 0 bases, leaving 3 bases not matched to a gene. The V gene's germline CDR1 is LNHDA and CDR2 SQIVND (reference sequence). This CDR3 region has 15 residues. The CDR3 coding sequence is TGTGCCAGTAGTATTACTAGCGGCAACCAAGAGACCCAGTACTTC. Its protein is CASSITSGNQETQYF.

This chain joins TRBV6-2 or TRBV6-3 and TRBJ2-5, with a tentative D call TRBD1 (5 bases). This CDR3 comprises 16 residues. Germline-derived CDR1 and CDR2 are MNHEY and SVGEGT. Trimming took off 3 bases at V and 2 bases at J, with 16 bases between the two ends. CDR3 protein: CASSYPFGAEQETQYF. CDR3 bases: TGTGCCAGCAGTTATCCCTTTGGGGCAGAACAAGAGACCCAGTACTTC.

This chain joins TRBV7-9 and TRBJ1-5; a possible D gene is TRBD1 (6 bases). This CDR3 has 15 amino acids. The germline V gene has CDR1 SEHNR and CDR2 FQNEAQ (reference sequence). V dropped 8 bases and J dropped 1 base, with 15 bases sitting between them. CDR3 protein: CASGYGQTSNQPQHF. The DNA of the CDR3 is TGTGCCAGCGGTTATGGACAGACGAGCAATCAGCCCCAGCATTTT.

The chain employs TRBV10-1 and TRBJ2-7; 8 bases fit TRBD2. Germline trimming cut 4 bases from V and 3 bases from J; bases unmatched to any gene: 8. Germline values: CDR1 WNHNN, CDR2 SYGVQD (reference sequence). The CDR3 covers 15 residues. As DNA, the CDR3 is TGCGCCAGCAGTGCTGGGACTAGAGTCGTCTACGAGCAGTACTTC. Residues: CASSAGTRVVYEQYF.

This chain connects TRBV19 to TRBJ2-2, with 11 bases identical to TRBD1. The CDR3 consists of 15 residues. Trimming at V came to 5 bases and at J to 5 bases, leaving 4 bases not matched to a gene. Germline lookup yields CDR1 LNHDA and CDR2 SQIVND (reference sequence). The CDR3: CASSAGQGVTGELFF. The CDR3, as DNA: TGTGCCAGTAGTGCGGGACAGGGGGTGACCGGGGAGCTGTTTTTT.

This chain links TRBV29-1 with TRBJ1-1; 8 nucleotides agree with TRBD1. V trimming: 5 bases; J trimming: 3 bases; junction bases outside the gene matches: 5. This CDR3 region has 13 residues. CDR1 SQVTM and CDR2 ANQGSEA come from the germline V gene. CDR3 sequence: CSVTGGRDTEAFF. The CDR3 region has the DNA TGCAGCGTTACAGGGGGTAGGGACACTGAAGCTTTCTTT.

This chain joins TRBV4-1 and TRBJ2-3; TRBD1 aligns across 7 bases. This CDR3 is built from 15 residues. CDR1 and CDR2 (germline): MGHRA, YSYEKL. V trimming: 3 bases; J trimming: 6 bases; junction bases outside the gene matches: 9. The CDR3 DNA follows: TGCGCCAGCAGCCACCCGGACAGGACGTTGGATACGCAGTATTTT. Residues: CASSHPDRTLDTQYF.

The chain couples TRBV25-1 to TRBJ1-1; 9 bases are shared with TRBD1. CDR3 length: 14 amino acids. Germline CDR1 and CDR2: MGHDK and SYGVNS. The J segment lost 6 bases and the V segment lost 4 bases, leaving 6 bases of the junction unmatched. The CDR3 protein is CASSASTGGPEAFF. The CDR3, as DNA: TGTGCCAGCAGTGCTTCGACAGGGGGTCCTGAAGCTTTCTTT.

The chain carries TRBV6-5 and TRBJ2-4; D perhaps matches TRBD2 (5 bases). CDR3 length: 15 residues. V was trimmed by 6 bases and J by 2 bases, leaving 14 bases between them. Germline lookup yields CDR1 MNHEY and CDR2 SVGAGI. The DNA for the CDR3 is TGTGCCAGCAGCCCCACTAGAAATACCAAAAACATTCAGTACTTC. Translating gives CASSPTRNTKNIQYF.

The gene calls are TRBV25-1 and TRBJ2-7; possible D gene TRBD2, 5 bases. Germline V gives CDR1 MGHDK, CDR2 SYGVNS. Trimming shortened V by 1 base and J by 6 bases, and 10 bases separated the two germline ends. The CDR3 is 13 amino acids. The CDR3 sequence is CASSESSYLEQYF. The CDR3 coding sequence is TGTGCCAGCAGTGAATCTAGCTATCTCGAGCAGTACTTC.

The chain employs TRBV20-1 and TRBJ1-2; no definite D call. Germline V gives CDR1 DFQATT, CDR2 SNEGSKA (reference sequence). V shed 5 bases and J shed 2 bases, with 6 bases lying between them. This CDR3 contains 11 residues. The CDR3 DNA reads TGCAGTGCTTTTGCGAACTATGGCTACACCTTC. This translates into CSAFANYGYTF.

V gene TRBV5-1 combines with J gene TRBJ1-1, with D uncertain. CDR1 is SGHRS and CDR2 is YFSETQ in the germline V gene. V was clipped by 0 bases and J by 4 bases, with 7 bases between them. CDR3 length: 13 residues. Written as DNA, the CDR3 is TGCGCCAGCAGCTTGGTAGACACCACTGAAGCTTTCTTT. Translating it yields CASSLVDTTEAFF.

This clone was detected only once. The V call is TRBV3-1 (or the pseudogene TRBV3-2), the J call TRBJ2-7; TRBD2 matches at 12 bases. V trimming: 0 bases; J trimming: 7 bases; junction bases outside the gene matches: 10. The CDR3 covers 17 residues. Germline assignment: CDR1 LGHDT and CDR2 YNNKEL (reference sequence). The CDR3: CASSQDSTTSGSGEQYF. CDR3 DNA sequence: TGTGCCAGCAGCCAAGATTCTACGACTAGCGGGAGTGGTGAGCAGTACTTC.